This TCR beta chain was identified in a study of neurological immune-mediated disorders (dated by TCRdb to about 2019). About the investigation overall: Among the approximately 35 multiple sclerosis patients, some 31 had relapsing-remitting MS and 3 had secondary progressive MS. Peripheral blood TCR-beta repertoires from HTLV-I-associated myelopathy (HAM/TSP) patients, multiple sclerosis patients and healthy controls were compared by UMI-based sequencing. Alongside PBMC samples, the set of about 100 TCR-beta libraries contained longitudinal samples, technical triplicates, and paired CD4+ and CD8+ T-cell subsets that had been sorted. The cohort was made up of about 65 subjects, consisting of roughly 14 HAM/TSP patients, 34 multiple sclerosis patients and some 20 healthy controls. Paper-wide results and their limitations: In a phylogenetic analysis, the repertoires of 18 out of 34 MS patients fell into a single cluster of related CDR3 sequences, pointing to a possible signature at the repertoire level. TCR clonal expansion was greatest in HAM/TSP patients and smallest in MS patients, who ranked below even healthy controls. No identical CDR3 amino acid sequences were shared among expanded clones across subjects, suggesting private TCR-beta repertoires in all groups. The MS cluster was not associated with any clinical or MRI features, and the authors stated that larger cohorts are needed.

As for this clonotype: It lacks a known antigen. A junction end diverges from the germline sequence, so it may reflect a read error.

Libraries from unsorted PBMCs were made from 2 million PBMCs kept in RNAlater at -80 degrees C until RNA extraction. The multiple sclerosis patients were enrolled in a US clinical protocol that used magnetic resonance imaging to evaluate disease progression. PBMCs were separated from peripheral blood using Ficoll-Hypaque density gradient centrifugation and then cryopreserved in liquid nitrogen. Measured from the cysteine to the phenylalanine, the CDR3 is 14 residues long. CDR3 DNA is the only sequence kept; it has 42 bases, read in frame from the first base. cDNA was synthesized by template-switch 5'RACE using a primer carrying a 10-nucleotide random unique molecular identifier by which each TCR transcript was tagged. Every sequencing run yielded over 180 million TCR-beta sequences covering 15-18 subjects. The RNeasy kit was used to extract total RNA. Using the KAPA Real-time Library Amplification kit, TCR-beta VDJ regions were amplified with primers for the TCR constant region and the 5'RACE anchor. A first PCR added sample indexes and Illumina adaptors, and a second PCR then raised library yield. The roughly 650 bp TCR product was size-selected on a 2% E-gel SizeSelection system after Ampure bead purification. Library quality was checked on a Bioanalyzer, concentration was measured with Qubit, and libraries were quantified with the Kapa Library Quantification kit before pooling. Paired-end 2 x 150 bp sequencing of the libraries was performed on an Illumina HiSeq 2500. To increase sequence diversity, roughly 23-30% phiX was spiked into each library pool. Per the source publication's procedure: Quality-filtered reads were processed with the UMI-based MiGEC pipeline, and over 80% of raw TCR sequences were removed by the MiGEC pipeline during error correction. VDJ genes were aligned to IMGT germline references, and each clonotype was defined by a unique CDR3 amino acid sequence together with V-J genes. Clonal expansion, Shannon diversity and CDR3 relatedness were evaluated with VDJtools (CalcPairwiseDistances, ClusterSamples), while phylogenetic trees were built in CLCbio workbench. A clone was classed as expanded if it had 8 or more unique UMIs, a cutoff based on coefficient-of-variation modelling across technical triplicates. The public reads were reprocessed in TCRdb via fastp at Q25 and MiXCR, keeping in-frame beta chains. Entries that share a CDR3 protein sequence are merged under the most common genes and DNA. What appears here as the V and J calls and clone size reflects TCRdb's work, not the paper's. The sample records some 60,000 distinct CDR3 sequences, 4% to 6% of which are singletons. The top ten clones comprise around 3.3% of the sample.

The V gene is TRBV12-3 or TRBV12-4 and the J gene is TRBJ1-5, and the D gene may be TRBD1, 5 bases matching. Sequenced material: PBMCs. This receptor was identified in a woman between 50 and 59 years old with multiple sclerosis. The base sequence is TGTGCCAGCAGTGCTATGGGGATGCGACAGCCCCAGAATTTT. Its protein reads: CASSAMGMRQPQNF.